This TCR beta chain was sequenced during a study of blood T cell repertoires in COVID-19. Turning to the study itself: From T cells, B-cell-depleted T cells, or PBMCs came the material, which was cDNA or gDNA.

Participants reported their clinical history, and cohort assignment relied on those reports. The V gene's germline CDR1 is MDHEN and CDR2 SYDVKM. The CDR3 has 14 residues. Trimming took 5 bases from V and 4 from J, leaving 12 bases between them. The protocol was immunoSEQ multiplex PCR, while the TCRdb copy is restricted to in-frame clones and leaves out a portion. The table lists around 200,000 clones, roughly nine tenths of them singletons. The TCR was taken from a woman between 45 and 60 years old in a cohort exposed to, infected with or recovered from COVID-19 (not recorded which). Sample: PBMCs or T cells enriched from blood (not recorded which). The chain recombines TRBV28 with TRBJ2-1, with D maybe TRBD2 (5 bases). The CDR3 nucleotides read TGTGCCAGCAGTCTGGGGAGCGGATACAATGAGCAGTTCTTC. Residues: CASSLGSGYNEQFF.